One and the same sample provided the 30 T cell receptor beta chains below, sequenced in a study of blood T cell repertoires in COVID-19. Profiled with immunoSEQ multiplex PCR; TCRdb holds only in-frame clones, not every one. The data contain 85,000 to 95,000 clones, about 91% of them singletons. The sample was peripheral blood. The receptors derive from a woman of 80 years or more with active COVID-19.

The CDR3 spells CAWSQGQNQPQHF. The CDR3 DNA follows: TGTGCCTGGAGCCAAGGACAGAATCAGCCCCAGCATTTT. This sequence joins TRBV30 and TRBJ1-5; the D gene is possibly TRBD1 (6 bases). Germline V lookup: CDR1 GTSNPN, CDR2 SVGIG (reference sequence). Trimming shortened V by 3 bases and J by 4 bases, and 10 bases separated the two germline ends. The CDR3 sequence is 13 residues long.

The chain has TRBV7-6 and TRBJ1-3; D is unresolved. V lost 2 bases to trimming and J lost 1 base, with 9 bases between them. Germline CDR1 is SGHVS and CDR2 is FNYEAQ. This CDR3 is 15 amino acids long. The CDR3 DNA is TGTGCCAGCAGCTTACAGGTCGGTTCTGGAAACACCATATATTTT. It codes for CASSLQVGSGNTIYF.

The V gene is TRBV5-1, the J gene TRBJ2-7, with TRBD2 matching over 11 bases. CDR1 and CDR2 (germline): SGHRS, YFSETQ. This CDR3 spans 15 amino acids. The ends lost 1 base at V and 5 bases at J; junction bases unmatched: 5. This chain's CDR3 is CASSLRRLAGNEQYF. The CDR3 coding sequence is TGCGCCAGCAGCTTGCGTCGACTAGCGGGGAACGAGCAGTACTTC.

This chain's CDR3 is CASSPIRRGLRGYTF. CDR3 nucleotide sequence: TGTGCCAGCAGCCCTATAAGACGGGGTCTTCGTGGCTACACCTTC. This chain connects TRBV3-1 (or the pseudogene TRBV3-2) to TRBJ1-2; no firm D call. The CDR3 is made up of 15 amino acids. The V end was cut by 4 bases, the J end by 7 bases, with 19 bases between. Germline CDR1 and CDR2: LGHDT and YNNKEL (reference sequence).

The gene calls are TRBV27 and TRBJ2-7; TRBD1 might be the D (5 bases). Trimming pared 6 bases from V and 0 bases from J, leaving 18 bases between. The germline CDR1 and CDR2 sequences are MNHEY and SMNVEV (reference sequence). The CDR3 sequence is 16 residues long. The CDR3 loop reads CASRPLTTALSYEQYF. For the CDR3, the DNA is TGTGCCAGCAGACCCCTAACGACAGCCCTCTCCTACGAGCAGTACTTC.

The V call is TRBV5-1, the J call TRBJ2-3, with 7 bases identical to TRBD1. V trimming: 6 bases; J trimming: 1 base; junction bases outside the gene matches: 5. The CDR3 is made up of 14 amino acids. Per the germline V gene, CDR1 is SGHRS and CDR2 is YFSETQ. In DNA, the CDR3 is TGCGCCAGCAAGAGGACAGGCGGCACAGATACGCAGTATTTT. Its protein is CASKRTGGTDTQYF.

V usage is TRBV19 and J usage is TRBJ2-5; TRBD2 might be the D (7 bases). Trimming took off 6 bases at V and 9 bases at J, with 26 bases between the two ends. Germline CDR1 and CDR2: LNHDA and SQIVND (reference sequence). This CDR3 has 16 residues. CDR3 loop: CASRDRGAAGKMAQYF. The CDR3 bases are TGTGCCAGTAGAGACCGGGGGGCGGCCGGTAAGATGGCCCAGTACTTC.

J is TRBJ1-5 and V is TRBV28; 8 positions match TRBD1. The CDR3 runs 14 residues. Germline loops: CDR1 MDHEN, CDR2 SYDVKM. Germline trimming cut 4 bases from V and 6 bases from J; bases unmatched to any gene: 5. CDR3 in amino acids: CASSSGGTGQPQHF. In DNA form, the CDR3 reads TGTGCCAGCAGTTCAGGGGGCACCGGTCAGCCCCAGCATTTT.

The chain combines TRBV19 with TRBJ2-7; 9 positions match TRBD1. Per germline, CDR1 LNHDA and CDR2 SQIVND (reference sequence). With 5 bases clipped from V and 0 bases from J, the junction kept 5 bases outside the gene matches. The length of the CDR3 is 15 residues. The CDR3 sequence is CASSVGTGFSYEQYF. CDR3 coding DNA: TGTGCCAGTAGTGTCGGGACAGGGTTCTCCTACGAGCAGTACTTC. Together with reference TRBV19 and TRBJ2-7, the CDR3 gives the full variable domain: DGGITQSPKYLFRKEGQNVTLSCEQNLNHDAMYWYRQDPGQGLRLIYYSQIVNDFQKGDIAEGYSVSREKKESFPLTVTSAQKNPTAFYLCASSVGTGFSYEQYFGPGTRLTVT.

In regard to this clone: One junction end does not reproduce the germline sequence, and a read error may be involved. This sequence joins TRBV14 and TRBJ2-3; possible D gene TRBD2, 6 bases. CDR1 SGHDN and CDR2 FVKESK come from the germline V gene. This CDR3 spans 13 amino acids. The CDR3 coding sequence is TGTGCCAGCAGCCAATCCTTGGGACTTCCACCCCATTTT. Translating gives CASSQSLGLPPHF. Full variable domain (rest looked up from reference TRBV14 and TRBJ2-3): EAGVTQFPSHSVIEKGQTVTLRCDPISGHDNLYWYRRVMGKEIKFLLHFVKESKQDESGMPNNRFLAERTGGTYSTLKVQPAELEDSGVYFCASSQSLGLPPHFGPGTRLTVL.

The chain uses TRBV4-3 and TRBJ1-1; D might be TRBD1 (5 bases). Germline CDR1 LGHNA, CDR2 YSLEER. Trimming stripped 1 base from V and 1 base from J, with 10 bases between. The CDR3 consists of 15 residues. The CDR3 coding sequence is TGCGCCAGCAGCCAAGTCCCAGGGTCGAACACTGAAGCTTTCTTT. Encoded protein: CASSQVPGSNTEAFF.

This chain joins TRBV10-1 and TRBJ2-1, with TRBD2 matching 14 bases. The CDR3 length is 17 residues. The germline gives CDR1 WNHNN, CDR2 SYGVQD (reference sequence). V trimming: 5 bases; J trimming: 4 bases; junction bases outside the gene matches: 7. The CDR3, as DNA: TGCGCCAGCAGTAGACTAGCGGGAGGGGTCTTTTACAATGAGCAGTTCTTC. This gives the protein CASSRLAGGVFYNEQFF.

This clone was counted only a few times. The chain joins TRBV29-1 to TRBJ2-3, with D perhaps TRBD2 (6 bases). V was pared by 8 bases and J by 6 bases, with 18 bases between. This CDR3 contains 13 residues. From germline, CDR1 is SQVTM and CDR2 ANQGSEA. The CDR3: CSLGTHNTDTQYF. CDR3 bases: TGCAGCCTGGGGACTCATAATACGGATACGCAGTATTTT.

The chain recombines TRBV27 with TRBJ1-2; TRBD1 agrees at 9 bases. The V gene's germline CDR1 is MNHEY and CDR2 SMNVEV (reference sequence). J lost 8 bases, V lost 4 bases, and 8 bases had no gene match. There are 14 residues in the CDR3. The CDR3 here is CASSSSGTGIGYTF. The CDR3 bases are TGTGCCAGCAGTTCCTCCGGGACAGGGATAGGCTACACCTTC.

The chain couples TRBV7-8 to TRBJ2-1; D may be TRBD2 (5 bases). The germline V and J ends were trimmed by 5 bases and 12 bases, with 17 bases remaining between them. This CDR3 comprises 13 residues. Germline CDR1 reads SGHVS; CDR2 reads FQNEAQ. The CDR3 nucleotides are TGTGCCAGCAGCCCAGGACTGGGTGAGGGGCAGTTCTTC. This encodes CASSPGLGEGQFF.

V usage is TRBV2 and J usage is TRBJ1-5; maybe TRBD1 (6 bases). Germline V gene lookup returns CDR1 SNHLY and CDR2 FYNNEI. V lost 7 bases to trimming and J lost 5 bases, with 12 bases between them. The CDR3 has 13 amino acids. The CDR3 sequence: CASMVQGDQPQHF. The CDR3 coding sequence is TGTGCCAGCATGGTACAGGGTGATCAGCCCCAGCATTTT.

The rearrangement joins TRBV4-2 to TRBJ2-2; 8 nucleotides line up with TRBD2. The CDR3 spans 17 residues. V lost 0 bases to trimming and J lost 4 bases; unmatched junction nucleotides: 7. The germline V gene has CDR1 LGHNA and CDR2 YNFKEQ. DNA for the CDR3: TGTGCCAGCAGCCAAGAGCTACTAGCGGTCAGCACCGGGGAGCTGTTTTTT. This gives the protein CASSQELLAVSTGELFF.

The V and J genes are TRBV5-6 and TRBJ2-7; 9 bases map to TRBD2. Germline assignment: CDR1 SGHDT and CDR2 YYEEEE. The CDR3 runs 16 residues. V lost 4 bases and J lost 0; bases outside the gene matches: 8. CDR3: CASSRIVTSGSYEQYF. DNA for the CDR3: TGTGCCAGCAGCCGAATAGTGACTAGCGGCTCCTACGAGCAGTACTTC.

The V gene is TRBV5-6, the J gene TRBJ2-5, with 11 nucleotides matching TRBD2. CDR1 is SGHDT and CDR2 is YYEEEE in the germline V gene. With 2 bases clipped from V and 7 bases from J, the junction kept 7 bases outside the gene matches. The CDR3 extends over 15 amino acids. CDR3 protein: CASSFRRLAGMTQYF. For the CDR3, the DNA is TGTGCCAGCAGCTTCAGACGACTAGCGGGAATGACCCAGTACTTC.

V usage is TRBV6-5 and J usage is TRBJ1-6; no reliable D call. Per germline, CDR1 MNHEY and CDR2 SVGAGI. The V and J ends lost 4 bases and 7 bases respectively, with 11 bases between them. The CDR3 runs 14 residues. The CDR3 DNA follows: TGTGCCAGCAGTTTAGGGAGGAAAAATTCACCCCTCCACTTT. Protein product: CASSLGRKNSPLHF.

This sequence joins TRBV15 and TRBJ2-7; tentative D call: TRBD2 (6 bases). Per germline, CDR1 LNHNV and CDR2 YYDKDF (reference sequence). The CDR3 totals 15 residues. The V end was cut by 3 bases, the J end by 4 bases, with 16 bases between. CDR3 loop: CATSRWRGLGYEQYF. CDR3 nucleotide sequence: TGTGCCACCAGCAGGTGGAGGGGTTTGGGTTACGAGCAGTACTTC.

This sequence joins TRBV6-2 or TRBV6-3 and TRBJ1-2, with D possibly matching TRBD1 (5 bases). CDR1 is MNHEY, CDR2 SVGEGT, per germline. The CDR3 is made up of 15 amino acids. V shed 5 bases and J shed 4 bases, with 17 bases lying between them. CDR3 loop: CASSKTTGTGYGYTF. In DNA, the CDR3 is TGTGCCAGCAGTAAAACCACAGGAACAGGCTATGGCTACACCTTC.

This sequence joins TRBV2 and TRBJ1-5, with TRBD1 identical over 9 bases. Germline V gene sequence: CDR1 SNHLY, CDR2 FYNNEI. V trimming: 6 bases; J trimming: 5 bases; junction bases outside the gene matches: 2. This CDR3 has 13 residues. The chain's CDR3 is CASRGQGDQPQHF. The CDR3 nucleotides read TGTGCCAGCAGGGGACAGGGAGATCAGCCCCAGCATTTT.

The J gene is TRBJ2-7, the V gene TRBV7-2; D might be TRBD2 (5 bases). Germline V gene lookup returns CDR1 SGHTA and CDR2 FQGNSA. Trimming removed 2 bases from V and 4 bases from J, with 12 bases in between. The CDR3 consists of 14 residues. The CDR3 DNA reads TGTGCCAGCAGCTTACGGTTAGGAGGTTACGAGCAGTACTTC. Its protein is CASSLRLGGYEQYF.

The rearrangement joins TRBV5-1 to TRBJ2-1; TRBD2 matches at 7 bases. V gave up 0 bases and J gave up 8 bases; unmatched junction bases: 11. The V gene's germline CDR1 is SGHRS and CDR2 YFSETQ. This CDR3 region has 16 residues. The CDR3 sequence: CASSLVGRAKFDEQFF. The CDR3 DNA follows: TGCGCCAGCAGCTTGGTAGGGAGGGCCAAATTCGATGAGCAGTTCTTC.

This chain joins TRBV5-1 and TRBJ2-1, with 10 bases fitting TRBD2. CDR1 is SGHRS, CDR2 YFSETQ, per germline. The CDR3 is made up of 15 amino acids. V lost 4 bases, J lost 5 bases, and 6 bases stayed unmatched. The CDR3 coding sequence is TGCGCCAGCAGCCCTAGCGGGAGATCGGACAATGAGCAGTTCTTC. Its translation is CASSPSGRSDNEQFF.

This chain links TRBV28 with TRBJ2-5; the match to TRBD2 covers 11 bases. The length of the CDR3 is 18 residues. The ends lost 3 bases at V and 7 bases at J; junction bases unmatched: 16. The germline CDR1 and CDR2 sequences are MDHEN and SYDVKM. CDR3 region: CASSFRGGSSGRKRTQYF. The CDR3 DNA reads as TGTGCCAGCAGTTTTAGAGGTGGTTCTAGCGGGAGGAAAAGGACCCAGTACTTC.

The rearrangement uses TRBV7-8 and TRBJ2-2; 8 bases fit TRBD1. V lost 5 bases, J lost 4 bases, and 6 bases stayed unmatched. Per germline, CDR1 SGHVS and CDR2 FQNEAQ. The CDR3 runs to 15 residues. CDR3 protein: CASSGQGFSTGELFF. For the CDR3, the DNA is TGTGCCAGCAGCGGACAGGGTTTTAGCACCGGGGAGCTGTTTTTT.

In nucleotides, the CDR3 is TGTGCCAGCAGCCTCACAGGGGCCCAAGAGACCCAGTACTTC. Translating gives CASSLTGAQETQYF. The chain employs TRBV7-2 and TRBJ2-5; TRBD1 matches 7 bases. Germline V lookup: CDR1 SGHTA, CDR2 FQGNSA. With 5 bases clipped from V and 1 base from J, the junction kept 4 bases outside the gene matches. The CDR3 is 14 amino acids.

The rearrangement uses TRBV3-1 (or the pseudogene TRBV3-2) and TRBJ1-5; no reliable D call. Trimming removed 4 bases from V and 1 base from J, with 8 bases in between. There are 14 residues in the CDR3. The germline V gene encodes CDR1 LGHDT and CDR2 YNNKEL (reference sequence). CDR3 amino acids: CASSLMSSNQPQHF. CDR3 sequence (DNA): TGTGCCAGCAGCCTAATGTCGAGCAATCAGCCCCAGCATTTT.